This T cell receptor (beta chain) was sequenced during a study of cytomegalovirus exposure and HLA in healthy donors. Overall study results and limits: As a later analysis revealed, most CMV-associated TCR beta chains appeared HLA-restricted. Diagnosis of cytomegalovirus status made by the classifier reportedly showed high specificity and sensitivity. The CMV antigen specificity of a few CMV-associated chains was confirmed through in vitro analysis.

Each donor's status was that of a healthy bone marrow donor. Primers for the PCR totalled 60 Vbeta and 13 Jbeta. Some clones are missing from TCRdb's copy, which holds only in-frame ones; the method was immunoSEQ multiplex PCR. The profile shows 89,000 or so clones, roughly 86% of them singletons. With respect to this clone: Its antigen is still unknown.

This CDR3 is built from 16 residues. Between the trimmed V and J ends, which lost 5 bases and 2 bases, there was a span of 13 bases. Germline-derived CDR1 and CDR2 are MGHRA and YSYEKL. The clonotype originates from a woman aged 18-29 years in good health and CMV-seropositive. Sequencing input: PBMCs. The chain links TRBV4-1 to TRBJ2-6; tentative D call: TRBD1 (6 bases). The CDR3 is CASSIQGWAGANVLTF. The DNA for the CDR3 is TGCGCCAGCAGCATTCAGGGGTGGGCTGGGGCCAACGTCCTGACTTTC.